This T cell receptor beta chain was captured in a study of cytomegalovirus exposure and HLA in healthy donors. Study-level information: The 100 to 150 validation repertoires were reported in a later analysis to have been generated on the same platform as the 666 first-cohort repertoires.

Assay used: immunoSEQ multiplex PCR; TCRdb lists only in-frame clones, some missing. The table lists fewer than 150,000 clones, about 91% of them singletons, with 7% to 9% in the top ten. Findings of the study overall: A classifier reportedly called cytomegalovirus status with high sensitivity and specificity. Investigators reported 150 to 200 TCR beta chains as tied to cytomegalovirus.

From germline, CDR1 is SGHTA and CDR2 FQGNSA. The V end was cut by 5 bases, the J end by 3 bases, with 13 bases between. This CDR3 region has 14 residues. Remarks on this clone: Its matching antigen is unknown.

The chain links TRBV7-2 to TRBJ1-2; D uncertain. Sequenced input: PBMCs. The sequence derives from a woman under 30 in good health and CMV-seropositive. The CDR3 here is CASSVATGDYGYTF. CDR3 coding DNA: TGTGCCAGCAGCGTCGCAACCGGGGACTATGGCTACACCTTC.